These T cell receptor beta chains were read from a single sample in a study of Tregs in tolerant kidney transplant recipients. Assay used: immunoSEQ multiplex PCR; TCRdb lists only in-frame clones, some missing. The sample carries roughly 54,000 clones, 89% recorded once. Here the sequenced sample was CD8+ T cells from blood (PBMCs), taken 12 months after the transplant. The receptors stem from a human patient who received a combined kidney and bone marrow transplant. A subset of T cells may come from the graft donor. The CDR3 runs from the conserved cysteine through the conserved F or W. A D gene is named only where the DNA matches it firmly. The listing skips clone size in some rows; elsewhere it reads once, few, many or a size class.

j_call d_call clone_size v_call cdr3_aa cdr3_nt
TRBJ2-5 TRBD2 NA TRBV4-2 CASSPHIAGGPQETQYF TGTGCCAGCAGCCCACACATAGCGGGGGGTCCCCAAGAGACCCAGTACTTC
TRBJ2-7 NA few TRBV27 CASSFRGGEQYF TGTGCCAGCAGTTTCCGGGGAGGAGAGCAGTACTTC
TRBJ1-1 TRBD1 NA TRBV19 CASSIRDSTEAFF TGTGCCAGTAGTATTCGGGACAGCACTGAAGCTTTCTTT
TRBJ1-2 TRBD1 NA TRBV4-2 CASSPDRGLYGYTF TGTGCCAGCAGCCCTGACAGGGGCTTATATGGCTACACCTTC
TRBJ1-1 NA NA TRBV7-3 CASRLEGETEAFF TGTGCCAGCAGGCTAGAGGGGGAAACTGAAGCTTTCTTT
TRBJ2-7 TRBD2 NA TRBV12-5 CASGSDLSGRIYEQYF TGTGCTAGTGGTTCGGACCTTAGCGGGAGAATCTACGAGCAGTACTTC
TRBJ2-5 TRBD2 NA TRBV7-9 CASSDGTSRETQYF TGTGCCAGCAGCGACGGGACTAGCCGAGAGACCCAGTACTTC
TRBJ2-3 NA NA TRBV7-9 CASSLNLPQYF TGTGCCAGCAGCTTAAATCTCCCGCAGTATTTT
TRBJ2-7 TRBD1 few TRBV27 CASSSTGPHEQYF TGTGCCAGCAGCTCGACAGGGCCCCACGAGCAGTACTTC
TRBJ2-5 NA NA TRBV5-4 CASSSNEETQYF TGTGCCAGCAGCTCGAACGAGGAGACCCAGTACTTC
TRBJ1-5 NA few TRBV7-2 CASSLGASGQPQHF TGTGCCAGCAGCTTGGGGGCGTCCGGTCAGCCCCAGCATTTT
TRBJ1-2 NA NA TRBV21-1 CASNRLRHPYFPYGYTF TGTGCCAGCAATCGACTAAGACACCCGTATTTTCCCTATGGCTACACCTTC
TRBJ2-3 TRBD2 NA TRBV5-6 CASSLDFWREASDTQYF TGTGCCAGCAGCTTGGATTTTTGGCGGGAGGCTTCAGATACGCAGTATTTT
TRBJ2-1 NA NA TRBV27 CASSFTGYNEQFF TGTGCCAGCAGTTTTACAGGCTACAATGAGCAGTTCTTC
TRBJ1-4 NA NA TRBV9 CASSSPGSTSEKLFF TGTGCCAGCAGCTCCCCAGGATCAACGAGTGAAAAACTGTTTTTT
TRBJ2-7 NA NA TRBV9 CASSGGTPREQYF TGTGCCAGCAGCGGGGGGACTCCGAGAGAGCAGTACTTC
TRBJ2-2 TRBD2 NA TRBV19 CASSKKAGGFTGELFF TGTGCCAGTAGTAAGAAAGCGGGAGGTTTTACCGGGGAGCTGTTTTTT
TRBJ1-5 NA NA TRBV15 CAATQGGQPQHF TGTGCCGCAACTCAGGGAGGTCAGCCCCAGCATTTT
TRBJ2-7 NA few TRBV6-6 CASSYAGTSYEQYF TGTGCCAGCAGTTATGCCGGGACATCCTACGAGCAGTACTTC
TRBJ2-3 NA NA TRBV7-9 CASSLTTSFDTQYF TGTGCCAGCAGCTTAACCACTAGCTTTGATACGCAGTATTTT
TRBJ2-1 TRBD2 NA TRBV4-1 CASSQDMGLARIQQFF TGCGCCAGCAGCCAAGACATGGGACTAGCACGAATCCAGCAGTTCTTC
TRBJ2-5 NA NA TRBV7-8 CASSLALWGPKETQYF TGTGCCAGCAGCTTAGCGCTCTGGGGGCCCAAAGAGACCCAGTACTTC
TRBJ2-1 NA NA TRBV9 CASSVYSSSYNEQFF TGTGCCAGCAGCGTATACTCGAGCTCCTACAATGAGCAGTTCTTC
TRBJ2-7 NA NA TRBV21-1 CASSKLPEGVIRGEQYF TGTGCCAGCAGCAAACTGCCCGAGGGCGTAATCCGGGGCGAGCAGTACTTC
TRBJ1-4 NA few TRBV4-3 CASSQDREGSNEKLFF TGCGCCAGCAGCCAAGATCGGGAGGGGTCTAATGAAAAACTGTTTTTT
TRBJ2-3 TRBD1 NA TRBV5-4 CASRDRGDFTDTQYF TGTGCCAGCAGGGACAGGGGGGATTTCACAGATACGCAGTATTTT
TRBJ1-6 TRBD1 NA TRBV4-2 CASSHPQGQGVNSPLHF TGTGCCAGCAGCCACCCCCAGGGACAGGGGGTGAATTCACCCCTCCACTTT
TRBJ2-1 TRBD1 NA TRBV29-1 CSVGIPGQHMGNEQFF TGCAGCGTTGGGATCCCGGGACAGCACATGGGGAATGAGCAGTTCTTC
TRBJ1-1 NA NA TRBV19 CASSLWGQGAEAFF TGTGCCAGTAGTCTTTGGGGGCAAGGGGCTGAAGCTTTCTTT
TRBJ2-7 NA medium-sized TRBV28 CASSFGTQYEQYF TGTGCCAGCAGTTTTGGGACACAGTACGAGCAGTACTTC
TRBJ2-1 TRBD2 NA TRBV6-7 CASTAPGAGGARPYNEQFF TGTGCCAGTACGGCCCCCGGCGCCGGGGGGGCAAGGCCCTACAATGAGCAGTTCTTC
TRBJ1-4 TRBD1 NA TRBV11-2 CASSSQTGAGEKLFF TGTGCCAGCAGCTCTCAGACAGGGGCTGGAGAAAAACTGTTTTTT
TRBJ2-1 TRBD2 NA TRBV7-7 CASSLYPGLTWGNEQFF TGTGCCAGCAGCTTATACCCGGGACTAACGTGGGGGAATGAGCAGTTCTTC
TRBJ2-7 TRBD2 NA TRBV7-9 CASDRVNSGSSYEQYF TGTGCCAGCGATCGGGTTAATAGCGGGTCCTCCTACGAGCAGTACTTC
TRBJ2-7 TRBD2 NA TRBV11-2 CASSHPWTSGGTYEQYF TGTGCCAGCAGCCACCCGTGGACTAGCGGGGGGACCTATGAGCAGTACTTC
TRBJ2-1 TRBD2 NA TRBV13 CASSWRGARGDEQFF TGTGCCAGCAGCTGGCGGGGGGCGAGGGGCGATGAGCAGTTCTTC
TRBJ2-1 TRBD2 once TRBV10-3 CAISEPAGLSYNEQFF TGTGCCATCAGTGAGCCAGCGGGACTCTCCTACAATGAGCAGTTCTTC
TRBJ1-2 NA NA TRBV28 CASKDWAEERDGYTF TGTGCCAGCAAAGATTGGGCGGAGGAGAGGGATGGCTACACCTTC
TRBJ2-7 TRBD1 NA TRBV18 CASSPRDSYEQYF TGTGCCAGCTCACCACGGGACAGCTACGAGCAGTACTTC
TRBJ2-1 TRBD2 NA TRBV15 CAVGAGPSYNEQFF TGTGCCGTGGGAGCGGGGCCCTCCTACAATGAGCAGTTCTTC
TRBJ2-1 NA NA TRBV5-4 CASSLGTGGGYEQFF TGTGCCAGCAGCTTGGGTACCGGCGGGGGCTATGAGCAGTTCTTC
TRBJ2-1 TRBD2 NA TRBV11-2 CASSLVSGTSAHEQFF TGTGCCAGCAGCTTAGTTTCCGGGACTAGCGCCCATGAGCAGTTCTTC
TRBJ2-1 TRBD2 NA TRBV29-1 CSVLGLAVSYNEQFF TGCAGCGTTCTAGGACTAGCGGTATCCTACAATGAGCAGTTCTTC
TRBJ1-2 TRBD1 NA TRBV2 CASTSGGGDGYTF TGTGCCAGCACCTCAGGAGGGGGCGATGGCTACACCTTC
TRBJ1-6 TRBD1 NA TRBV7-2 CASSPKGQAYNSPLHF TGTGCCAGCAGCCCAAAAGGACAGGCCTATAATTCCCCCCTCCACTTT
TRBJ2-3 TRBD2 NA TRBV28 CASSRLAAGTDTQYF TGTGCCAGCAGCCGACTAGCGGCGGGGACAGATACGCAGTATTTT